These 22 T cell receptor beta chains originate from one sample sequenced in a study of shared clonotypes between healthy human individuals. Clones were sequenced by immunoSEQ multiplex PCR, and TCRdb holds only the in-frame ones, with some missing. The table has hundreds of thousands of clones, approximately 79% seen once. The sample taken for sequencing was memory CD4+ T cells sorted from blood. Subset noted: CD45RA-negative fraction. All receptors come from a woman aged 25 to 39 in good health.

There are many counts of this clone. The V call is TRBV5-1, the J call TRBJ2-2; weak D call: TRBD1 (5 bases). The germline V gene encodes CDR1 SGHRS and CDR2 YFSETQ. V lost 4 bases to trimming and J lost 2 bases, with 12 bases between them. The CDR3 spans 15 residues. The CDR3 loop reads CASSNYRSNTGELFF. DNA of the CDR3: TGCGCCAGCAGCAATTACAGGTCCAACACCGGGGAGCTGTTTTTT.

The count of this clone is one. This sequence joins TRBV7-2 and TRBJ2-7; 7 nucleotides match TRBD1. Trimming at V came to 2 bases and at J to 3 bases, leaving 13 bases not matched to a gene. The CDR3 is made up of 17 amino acids. Germline CDR1 reads SGHTA; CDR2 reads FQGNSA. The CDR3 loop is CASSLPPYRGGLYEQYF. The DNA of the CDR3 is TGTGCCAGCAGCTTACCACCCTACAGGGGTGGTCTCTACGAGCAGTACTTC.

The chain recombines TRBV6-6 with TRBJ2-5; TRBD2 matches 7 bases. Germline assignment: CDR1 MNHNY and CDR2 SVGAGI (reference sequence). J gave up 3 bases and V 2 bases, and 0 bases lay outside the gene matches. This CDR3 contains 13 residues. CDR3 sequence (DNA): TGTGCCAGCAGTTACGGGGGGGAAGAGACCCAGTACTTC. Amino acids: CASSYGGEETQYF.

Only one count was recorded for this clone. CDR3 nucleotide sequence: TGTGCCAGCAGTATCAGACTAGCGGGAGGCACAGATACGCAGTATTTT. This translates into CASSIRLAGGTDTQYF. The chain combines TRBV27 with TRBJ2-3, with TRBD2 matching over 12 bases. Germline-derived CDR1 and CDR2 are MNHEY and SMNVEV (reference sequence). The CDR3 covers 16 residues. V lost 5 bases, J lost 1 base, and 4 bases stayed unmatched.

CDR3 loop: CASSKASGTPPRGTQYF. The CDR3 DNA is TGTGCCAGCAGTAAGGCATCCGGGACCCCACCAAGGGGGACCCAGTACTTC. The J gene is TRBJ2-5, the V gene TRBV27; D tentatively reads TRBD1 or TRBD2 (5 bases each). V was cut by 5 bases and J by 7 bases, with 26 bases left in between. Germline CDR1 is MNHEY and CDR2 is SMNVEV (reference sequence). This CDR3 region has 17 residues.

About this clone itself: A far larger clone is only one base removed, so a read error is likely. This chain connects TRBV5-1 to TRBJ2-2; D gene ambiguous. In germline, CDR1 is SGHRS, CDR2 YFSETQ. The CDR3 has 14 residues. The CDR3: CANSASPYTGELFF. CDR3 in DNA: TGCGCCAACAGCGCCAGCCCTTACACCGGGGAGCTGTTTTTT.

The chain combines TRBV25-1 with TRBJ1-4; D gene uncertain. There are 11 residues in the CDR3. V lost 4 bases, J lost 12 bases, and 9 bases lay in between. CDR1 is MGHDK and CDR2 is SYGVNS in the germline V gene. CDR3 DNA: TGTGCCAGCAGTGTCTCTCAGGAACTGTTTTTT. Its protein is CASSVSQELFF. Complete variable domain (other parts from reference TRBV25-1 and TRBJ1-4): EADIYQTPRYLVIGTGKKITLECSQTMGHDKMYWYQQDPGMELHLIHYSYGVNSTEKGDLSSESTVSRIRTEHFPLTLESARPSHTSQYLCASSVSQELFFGSGTQLSVL.

A few counts support this clone. The CDR3 bases are TGCGCCAGCGCTCTCAGGGGGGATCTAAATGAAAAACTGTTTTTT. Amino acid sequence: CASALRGDLNEKLFF. The chain combines TRBV5-1 with TRBJ1-4; 7 bases match TRBD1. The CDR3 contains 15 residues. Germline V CDR1 and CDR2: SGHRS, YFSETQ. Losses at the gene ends were 7 bases for V and 5 bases for J; bases not matched to a gene: 11.

This chain connects TRBV25-1 to TRBJ2-7; 9 nucleotides match TRBD1. CDR3 size: 17 residues. Germline loops: CDR1 MGHDK, CDR2 SYGVNS. V lost 2 bases to trimming and J lost 1 base; unmatched junction nucleotides: 9. The DNA of the CDR3 is TGTGCCAGCAGTGAAGAAGGGGACAGGGAAGATTCCTACGAGCAGTACTTC. Amino acids: CASSEEGDREDSYEQYF.

CDR3 in amino acids: CASSEGAGGTDTQYF. Written as DNA, the CDR3 is TGTGCCAGCAGTGAAGGAGCGGGAGGCACAGATACGCAGTATTTT. The chain combines TRBV2 with TRBJ2-3; 8 bases match TRBD2. J gave up 1 base and V 1 base, and 1 base lay outside the gene matches. The CDR3 loop spans 15 amino acids. Per the germline V gene, CDR1 is SNHLY and CDR2 is FYNNEI.

The chain carries TRBV5-5 and TRBJ1-3, with D possibly TRBD1 on 5 matching bases. Germline CDR1 reads SGHKS; CDR2 reads YYEKEE (reference sequence). The V end was cut by 1 base, the J end by 6 bases, with 14 bases between. The CDR3 runs 15 residues. The CDR3: CASSLWGGSENTIYF. The CDR3 nucleotides read TGTGCCAGCAGCTTGTGGGGGGGTTCAGAAAACACCATATATTTT.

The gene calls are TRBV28 and TRBJ2-5; no firm D call. Germline V CDR1 and CDR2: MDHEN, SYDVKM. Trimming took 2 bases from V and 3 from J, leaving 10 bases between them. The CDR3 consists of 14 residues. Here the CDR3 reads CASSLGLVKETQYF. CDR3 coding DNA: TGTGCCAGCAGTTTAGGGCTAGTTAAAGAGACCCAGTACTTC.

V is TRBV19 and J is TRBJ1-1, with TRBD1 identical over 8 bases. Germline V CDR1 and CDR2: LNHDA, SQIVND (reference sequence). The CDR3 runs to 13 residues. V was clipped by 3 bases and J by 5 bases; unmatched bases: 2. CDR3 nucleotide sequence: TGTGCCAGTAGTATCAGGGGGCAAACTGAAGCTTTCTTT. Its translation is CASSIRGQTEAFF.

The CDR3 spells CASSTMGQGDGYTF. The CDR3, as DNA: TGTGCCAGCAGTACAATGGGACAGGGGGATGGCTACACCTTC. This chain uses TRBV28 with TRBJ1-2; TRBD1 aligns across 11 bases. Trimming at V came to 5 bases and at J to 6 bases, leaving 5 bases not matched to a gene. This CDR3 has 14 amino acids. Looked up from germline, CDR1 is MDHEN and CDR2 is SYDVKM.

This clone was detected once. The rearrangement joins TRBV11-2 to TRBJ1-3; a possible D gene is TRBD1 (5 bases). The CDR3 totals 15 residues. Between the trimmed V and J ends, which lost 5 bases and 4 bases, there was a span of 15 bases. Germline-derived CDR1 and CDR2 are SGHAT and FQNNGV. The CDR3 reads CASSPAGRLGNTIYF. Here the CDR3 DNA reads TGTGCCAGCAGCCCGGCAGGGCGGCTGGGAAACACCATATATTTT. Complete variable domain (other parts from reference TRBV11-2 and TRBJ1-3): EAGVAQSPRYKIIEKRQSVAFWCNPISGHATLYWYQQILGQGPKLLIQFQNNGVVDDSQLPKDRFSAERLKGVDSTLKIQPAKLEDSAVYLCASSPAGRLGNTIYFGEGSWLTVV.

The chain recombines TRBV5-1 with TRBJ2-1; maybe TRBD2 (6 bases). Germline V CDR1 and CDR2: SGHRS, YFSETQ. The CDR3 runs to 15 residues. Trimming took off 3 bases at V and 2 bases at J, with 12 bases between the two ends. The CDR3 loop reads CASSYGGGTYNEQFF. As DNA, the CDR3 is TGCGCCAGCAGCTACGGGGGAGGCACCTACAATGAGCAGTTCTTC.

A single count supports this clone. V and J are TRBV10-2 and TRBJ2-7; no firm D call. The CDR3 sequence is 15 residues long. V gave up 0 bases and J gave up 0 bases, with 9 bases separating them. Germline values: CDR1 WSHSY, CDR2 SAAADI. CDR3 loop: CASSESFSFSYEQYF. The CDR3, as DNA: TGCGCCAGCAGTGAGTCGTTTTCATTCTCCTACGAGCAGTACTTC.

The chain links TRBV25-1 to TRBJ2-2; possible D gene TRBD1, 5 bases. V lost 1 base and J 5 bases, leaving 5 bases between the germline ends. The germline V gene has CDR1 MGHDK and CDR2 SYGVNS. This CDR3 comprises 13 residues. The CDR3 sequence: CASSESGTGELFF. The DNA of the CDR3 is TGTGCCAGCAGTGAATCAGGGACCGGGGAGCTGTTTTTT.

Written as DNA, the CDR3 is TGTGCCAGTAGGACAGGGACAGGGGTGAACACCGGGGAGCTGTTTTTT. Translating gives CASRTGTGVNTGELFF. The chain links TRBV19 to TRBJ2-2, with 10 positions matching TRBD1. The germline CDR1 and CDR2 sequences are LNHDA and SQIVND (reference sequence). The CDR3 has 16 residues. V lost 6 bases to trimming and J lost 1 base; unmatched junction nucleotides: 5.

The CDR3: CASSLAKDPGSSYEQYF. As DNA, the CDR3 is TGTGCCAGCAGCTTAGCTAAGGATCCGGGGTCCTCCTACGAGCAGTACTTC. The chain couples TRBV7-9 to TRBJ2-7; a weak D match, TRBD2 (5 bases). Per the germline V gene, CDR1 is SEHNR and CDR2 is FQNEAQ (reference sequence). This CDR3 spans 17 amino acids. Trimming took off 0 bases at V and 0 bases at J, with 15 bases between the two ends.

The chain recombines TRBV5-4 with TRBJ2-3, with TRBD2 matching over 7 bases. Germline lookup yields CDR1 SGHNT and CDR2 YYREEE (reference sequence). This CDR3 comprises 16 residues. V was clipped by 4 bases and J by 2 bases; unmatched bases: 10. In DNA form, the CDR3 reads TGTGCCAGCAGCGTCGGGGGGAGAGCCCTCACAGATACGCAGTATTTT. Protein: CASSVGGRALTDTQYF.

The chain joins TRBV11-3 to TRBJ2-3; D is possibly TRBD1 or TRBD2 (5 bases each). V was pared by 3 bases and J by 5 bases, with 15 bases between. CDR1 SGHNT and CDR2 YENEEA come from the germline V gene. The CDR3 sequence is 15 residues long. CDR3 bases: TGTGCCAGCAGCTTGTTTAAGGGACGCTTAGATACGCAGTATTTT. This gives the protein CASSLFKGRLDTQYF.